One T cell receptor (beta chain) is described in this entry. The antigen is not known. The source of the sample is a study of cytomegalovirus exposure and HLA in healthy donors. Whole-study results and caveats: Altogether, around 160 TCR beta chains were recorded as cytomegalovirus-associated.

The length of the CDR3 is 15 residues. Germline V gene lookup returns CDR1 MNHEY and CDR2 SMNVEV (reference sequence). Trimming pared 6 bases from V and 5 bases from J, leaving 19 bases between. Primers included in the PCR were 60 Vbeta and 13 Jbeta primers. Profiled with immunoSEQ multiplex PCR; TCRdb holds only in-frame clones, not every one. The sample has about 96,000 clones. The sequencing sample was made of PBMCs. This sequence joins TRBV27 and TRBJ2-5; TRBD1 might be the D (6 bases). The clonotype was recovered from a woman under 40 in good health and CMV-seronegative. The CDR3 DNA reads as TGTGCCAGCAGGGCGGGCAGGGGACGAATCGAGACCCAGTACTTC. It specifies CASRAGRGRIETQYF.